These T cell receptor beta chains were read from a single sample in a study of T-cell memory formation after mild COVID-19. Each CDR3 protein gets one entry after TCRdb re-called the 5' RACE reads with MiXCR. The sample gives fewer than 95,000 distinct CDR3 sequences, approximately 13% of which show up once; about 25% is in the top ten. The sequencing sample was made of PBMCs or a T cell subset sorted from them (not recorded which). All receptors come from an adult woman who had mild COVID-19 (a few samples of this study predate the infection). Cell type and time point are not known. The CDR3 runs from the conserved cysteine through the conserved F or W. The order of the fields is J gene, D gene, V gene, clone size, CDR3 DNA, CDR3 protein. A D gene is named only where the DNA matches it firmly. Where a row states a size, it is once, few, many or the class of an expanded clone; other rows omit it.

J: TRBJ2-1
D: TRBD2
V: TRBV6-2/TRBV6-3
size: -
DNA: TGTGCCAGCAGTCCCTCGGGACTAGCGTACGAGCAGTTCTTC
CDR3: CASSPSGLAYEQFF

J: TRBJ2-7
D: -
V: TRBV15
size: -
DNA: TGTGCCACCAGGAAGACAGATCCCTACGAGCAGTACTTC
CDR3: CATRKTDPYEQYF

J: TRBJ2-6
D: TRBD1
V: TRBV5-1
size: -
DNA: TGCGCCAGCAGCGGGACCGGGACAGAGGGAGCTGGGGCCAACGTCCTGACTTTC
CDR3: CASSGTGTEGAGANVLTF

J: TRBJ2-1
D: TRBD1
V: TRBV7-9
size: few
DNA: TGTGCCAGCAGCTCAGCCGGGACAGGTAAATACAATGAGCAGTTCTTC
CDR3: CASSSAGTGKYNEQFF

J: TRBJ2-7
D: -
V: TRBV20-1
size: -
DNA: TGCAGTGCTAGAGATCTGAGACAGGCCTCCTACGAGCAGTACTTC
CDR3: CSARDLRQASYEQYF

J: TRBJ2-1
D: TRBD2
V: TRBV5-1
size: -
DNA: TGCGCCAGCTCCTGGGGGAGGGCCTACAATGAGCAGTTCTTC
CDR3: CASSWGRAYNEQFF

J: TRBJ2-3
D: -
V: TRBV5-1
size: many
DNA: TGCGCCAGCAGCTTCACAGATACGCAGTATTTT
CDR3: CASSFTDTQYF

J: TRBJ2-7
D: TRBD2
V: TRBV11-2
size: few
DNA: TGTGCCAGCAGCTTAGAACTAGCGGGAGCTATACTTGGGTCCTACGAGCAGTACTTC
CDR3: CASSLELAGAILGSYEQYF

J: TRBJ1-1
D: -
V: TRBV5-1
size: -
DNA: TGCGCCAGCAGCTTGGGGGACACAGGGAGCACTGAAGCTTTCTTT
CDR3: CASSLGDTGSTEAFF

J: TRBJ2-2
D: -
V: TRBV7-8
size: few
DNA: TGTGCCAGCAGCCTCGGGACCCCGGGCGGGGAGCTGTTTTTT
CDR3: CASSLGTPGGELFF

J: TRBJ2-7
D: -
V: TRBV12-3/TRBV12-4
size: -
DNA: TGTGCCAGCAGTTTAGGGCAGGGGACCGAGCAGTACTTC
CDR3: CASSLGQGTEQYF

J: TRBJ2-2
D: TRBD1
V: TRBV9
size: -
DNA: TGTGCCAGCAGCCCCTCAAGCGGACAGGGTCGTTACACCGGGGAGCTGTTTTTT
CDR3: CASSPSSGQGRYTGELFF

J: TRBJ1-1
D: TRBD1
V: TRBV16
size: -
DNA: TGTGCCAGCAGCCAATTTGGGACAGCGAGCCTTGAAGCTTTCTTT
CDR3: CASSQFGTASLEAFF

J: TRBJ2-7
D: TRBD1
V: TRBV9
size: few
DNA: TGTGCCAGCAGCCCCGGGGACAGGGTTAGCGAGCAGTACTTC
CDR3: CASSPGDRVSEQYF

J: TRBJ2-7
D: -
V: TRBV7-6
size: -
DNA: TGTGCCAGCAGCTTCGGCAGGGAAAACGAGCAGTACTTC
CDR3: CASSFGRENEQYF

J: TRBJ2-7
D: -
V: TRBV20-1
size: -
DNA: TGCAGTGCTAGAGATCGGGGGAGGCCCTTCGGCGAGCAGTACTTC
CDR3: CSARDRGRPFGEQYF

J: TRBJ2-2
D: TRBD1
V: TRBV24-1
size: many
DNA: TGTGCCACCAGCTGGACAGGGCTTGACACCGGGGAGCTGTTTTTT
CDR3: CATSWTGLDTGELFF

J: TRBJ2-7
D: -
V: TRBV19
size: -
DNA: TGTGCCAGTAGGGTGACAGATCTCTCCTACGAGCAGTACTTC
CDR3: CASRVTDLSYEQYF

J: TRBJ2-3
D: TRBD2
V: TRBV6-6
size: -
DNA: TGTGCCAGCAGTCAAATTCCGCCTGGGACTAGCGGGGGTTTCGGCACAGATACGCAGTATTTT
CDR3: CASSQIPPGTSGGFGTDTQYF